A selection of T cell receptor beta chains follows, all from one sample in a study of blood T cell repertoires in COVID-19. Using immunoSEQ multiplex PCR, the repertoire was profiled, and TCRdb retains in-frame clones only, with some absent. The repertoire holds roughly 250,000 clones, around 89% seen once, with roughly 3.9% in the top ten. Input material: peripheral blood. These receptors were collected from a man aged 55 to 69 who had recovered from COVID-19. CDR3s include the opening cysteine and the closing phenylalanine or tryptophan. Fields, in order: D gene, J gene, V gene, clone size, CDR3 DNA, CDR3 protein. A D gene is named only where the DNA matches it firmly. The size entry is marked missing in some rows and otherwise reads once, few, many or a size class.

d_gene: .
j_gene: TRBJ2-5
v_gene: TRBV5-1
abundance: .
CDR3nt: TGCGCCAGCAGCCCAGGTGGGCGGGGAGAGACCCAGTACTTC
CDR3aa: CASSPGGRGETQYF

d_gene: TRBD2
j_gene: TRBJ2-1
v_gene: TRBV7-6
abundance: .
CDR3nt: TGTGCCAGCAGCTCCATAGGGGCTAGCGGGGGGGTAGTGCAGTTCTTC
CDR3aa: CASSSIGASGGVVQFF

d_gene: TRBD1
j_gene: TRBJ1-5
v_gene: TRBV9
abundance: .
CDR3nt: TGTGCCAGCAAGGAGGATCCGGACAGGGGGCCGAAGGGAAATCAGCCCCAGCATTTT
CDR3aa: CASKEDPDRGPKGNQPQHF

d_gene: TRBD1
j_gene: TRBJ2-2
v_gene: TRBV6-6
abundance: .
CDR3nt: TGTGCCAGCATCAGACCGGGACAGTCCTCACCGGGGGAGCTGTTTTTT
CDR3aa: CASIRPGQSSPGELFF

d_gene: .
j_gene: TRBJ2-1
v_gene: TRBV24-1
abundance: .
CDR3nt: TGTGCCACCAGTGACTCCGGGACCAGGGCGGGGAATGAGCAGTTCTTC
CDR3aa: CATSDSGTRAGNEQFF

d_gene: .
j_gene: TRBJ1-1
v_gene: TRBV5-4
abundance: .
CDR3nt: TGTGCCAGCAGCTTGGTCTCGGGGACAGAAGCTTTCTTT
CDR3aa: CASSLVSGTEAFF

d_gene: .
j_gene: TRBJ2-7
v_gene: TRBV7-2
abundance: .
CDR3nt: TGTGCCAGCAGCTTAGCGAAGGGGAACTACGAGCAGTACTTC
CDR3aa: CASSLAKGNYEQYF

d_gene: .
j_gene: TRBJ1-3
v_gene: TRBV7-9
abundance: few
CDR3nt: TGTGCCAGCAGCCCCCCCCGGGCAGGGGTCCCTGGAAACACCATATATTTT
CDR3aa: CASSPPRAGVPGNTIYF

d_gene: .
j_gene: TRBJ1-1
v_gene: TRBV3-1/TRBV3-2
abundance: .
CDR3nt: TGTGCCAGCAGCCAAGGCTTACACAACACTGAAGCTTTCTTT
CDR3aa: CASSQGLHNTEAFF

d_gene: .
j_gene: TRBJ1-1
v_gene: TRBV2
abundance: .
CDR3nt: TGTGCCAGCAGTGAGGGGTGGGAGACTGAAGCTTTCTTT
CDR3aa: CASSEGWETEAFF

d_gene: TRBD2
j_gene: TRBJ2-1
v_gene: TRBV19
abundance: .
CDR3nt: TGTGCCAGTCGGGGACTAGGCCCTGATGAGCAGTTCTTC
CDR3aa: CASRGLGPDEQFF

d_gene: TRBD1
j_gene: TRBJ1-5
v_gene: TRBV5-6
abundance: .
CDR3nt: TGTGCCAGCAGCCTGAAACCCCGACAGGGGAGCAATCAGCCCCAGCATTTT
CDR3aa: CASSLKPRQGSNQPQHF

d_gene: .
j_gene: TRBJ1-3
v_gene: TRBV5-8
abundance: few
CDR3nt: TGTGCCAGCAGCCCTCGTGCGGGCTCTGGAAACACCATATATTTT
CDR3aa: CASSPRAGSGNTIYF

d_gene: TRBD1
j_gene: TRBJ1-4
v_gene: TRBV2
abundance: .
CDR3nt: TGTGCCAGCAAAAGAACAGGGGGGCAGGCAAATAAAAAACTGTTTTTT
CDR3aa: CASKRTGGQANKKLFF

d_gene: .
j_gene: TRBJ2-7
v_gene: TRBV5-4
abundance: .
CDR3nt: TGTGCCAGCAGCTTGGCGTTGGCGCGGGGGACAGGGCAGTACTTC
CDR3aa: CASSLALARGTGQYF

d_gene: TRBD1
j_gene: TRBJ1-1
v_gene: TRBV11-3
abundance: .
CDR3nt: TGTGCCAGCAGCCCAGGGGGGTCCATGAACACTGAAGCTTTCTTT
CDR3aa: CASSPGGSMNTEAFF

d_gene: TRBD2
j_gene: TRBJ2-1
v_gene: TRBV5-8
abundance: few
CDR3nt: TGTGCCAGCAGCAAGGGACTAGCGGGGGGGCTGGATCATGAGCAGTTCTTC
CDR3aa: CASSKGLAGGLDHEQFF

d_gene: .
j_gene: TRBJ2-6
v_gene: TRBV7-2
abundance: .
CDR3nt: TGTGCCAGCAGCTTAGCAATGGGGGGTGGGGCCAACGTCCTGACTTTC
CDR3aa: CASSLAMGGGANVLTF

d_gene: .
j_gene: TRBJ1-2
v_gene: TRBV28
abundance: .
CDR3nt: TGTGCCAGCAGTTTAGGGCGAGCAGACTATGGCTACACCTTC
CDR3aa: CASSLGRADYGYTF

d_gene: .
j_gene: TRBJ1-1
v_gene: TRBV19
abundance: .
CDR3nt: TGTGCCAGTAGGCGACAGGAGTCGACTGAAGCTTTCTTT
CDR3aa: CASRRQESTEAFF

d_gene: TRBD2
j_gene: TRBJ2-3
v_gene: TRBV5-1
abundance: .
CDR3nt: TGCGCCAGCAGCTTGGAGCCCCCGCCCTCTAGCGGGGGCCGCACAGATACGCAGTATTTT
CDR3aa: CASSLEPPPSSGGRTDTQYF

d_gene: .
j_gene: TRBJ1-1
v_gene: TRBV7-3
abundance: .
CDR3nt: TGTGCCAGCAGCTTAAAGCCGGGGAACACTGAAGCTTTCTTT
CDR3aa: CASSLKPGNTEAFF

d_gene: .
j_gene: TRBJ2-1
v_gene: TRBV1
abundance: .
CDR3nt: TGCACCAGCAGCCTTAGGGGAAAGCAGTTCTTC
CDR3aa: CTSSLRGKQFF

d_gene: .
j_gene: TRBJ1-1
v_gene: TRBV2
abundance: .
CDR3nt: TGTGCCAGCAGTGAACCGGGTTGGCAGGGAAAGCGCTCGGCTTTCTTT
CDR3aa: CASSEPGWQGKRSAFF

d_gene: .
j_gene: TRBJ2-1
v_gene: TRBV5-1
abundance: .
CDR3nt: TGCGCCAGCAGCTTGGCAAATGGTCTATACAATGAGCAGTTCTTC
CDR3aa: CASSLANGLYNEQFF

d_gene: TRBD2
j_gene: TRBJ2-7
v_gene: TRBV19
abundance: .
CDR3nt: TGTGCCAGTAGTCCCCCGGGGCCGGGGACTACCTACGAGCAGTACTTC
CDR3aa: CASSPPGPGTTYEQYF

d_gene: .
j_gene: TRBJ1-2
v_gene: TRBV19
abundance: .
CDR3nt: TGTGCCAGTAGTATAGGGCGGGGGGCTAACTATGGCTACACCTTC
CDR3aa: CASSIGRGANYGYTF

d_gene: .
j_gene: TRBJ2-1
v_gene: TRBV29-1
abundance: once
CDR3nt: TGCAGCGTCGATACCCTGGCGGGGGCATACAATGAGCAGTTCTTC
CDR3aa: CSVDTLAGAYNEQFF

d_gene: TRBD1
j_gene: TRBJ2-2
v_gene: TRBV19
abundance: .
CDR3nt: TGTGCCAGTAGGAGGGACAGCCTAGTTACCGGGGAGCTGTTTTTT
CDR3aa: CASRRDSLVTGELFF

d_gene: TRBD2
j_gene: TRBJ2-1
v_gene: TRBV19
abundance: .
CDR3nt: TGTGCCAGTAGTCCTCGGACTAGCGGGGTAACATACAATGAGCAGTTCTTC
CDR3aa: CASSPRTSGVTYNEQFF

d_gene: TRBD2
j_gene: TRBJ2-5
v_gene: TRBV7-2
abundance: .
CDR3nt: TGTGCCAGCAGCTGGGGACTAGCGGGGCAAGAGACCCAGTACTTC
CDR3aa: CASSWGLAGQETQYF

d_gene: .
j_gene: TRBJ2-3
v_gene: TRBV11-1
abundance: .
CDR3nt: TGTGCCAGCAGCTTATACCAGGGGATGAGCACAGATACGCAGTATTTT
CDR3aa: CASSLYQGMSTDTQYF

d_gene: .
j_gene: TRBJ2-5
v_gene: TRBV21-1
abundance: few
CDR3nt: TGTGCCAGCAGCAAAGCTCCACCCACCGGGGAGACCCAGTACTTC
CDR3aa: CASSKAPPTGETQYF

d_gene: .
j_gene: TRBJ1-5
v_gene: TRBV24-1
abundance: .
CDR3nt: TGTGCCACCAGGGGGGAGGGGGGCAATCAGCCCCAGCATTTT
CDR3aa: CATRGEGGNQPQHF

d_gene: .
j_gene: TRBJ1-6
v_gene: TRBV7-2
abundance: .
CDR3nt: TGTGCCAGCAGCTTAGCAGCGGGGTATAATTCACCCCTCCACTTT
CDR3aa: CASSLAAGYNSPLHF

d_gene: .
j_gene: TRBJ2-7
v_gene: TRBV18
abundance: .
CDR3nt: TGTGCCAGCTCGCCTCAGGGTTCCTACGAGCAGTACTTC
CDR3aa: CASSPQGSYEQYF

d_gene: .
j_gene: TRBJ1-4
v_gene: TRBV7-2
abundance: .
CDR3nt: TGTGCCAGCAGCGAATGGACAGCTGCAACTAATGAAAAACTGTTTTTT
CDR3aa: CASSEWTAATNEKLFF

d_gene: .
j_gene: TRBJ1-1
v_gene: TRBV6-2/TRBV6-3
abundance: .
CDR3nt: TGTGCCAGCAGTACAGGGTATATCACTGAAGCTTTCTTT
CDR3aa: CASSTGYITEAFF

d_gene: .
j_gene: TRBJ1-6
v_gene: TRBV5-6
abundance: .
CDR3nt: TGTGCCAGCAGCTTGGGGCGGGCCTATAATTCACCCCTCCACTTT
CDR3aa: CASSLGRAYNSPLHF

d_gene: TRBD1
j_gene: TRBJ2-7
v_gene: TRBV11-2
abundance: .
CDR3nt: TGTGCCAGCAGCTTAAAGGGGGCGGTTGAGCAGTACTTC
CDR3aa: CASSLKGAVEQYF

d_gene: TRBD1
j_gene: TRBJ2-7
v_gene: TRBV7-9
abundance: .
CDR3nt: TGTGCCAGCTTGGGACAGGGGGCAATCGAGCAGTACTTC
CDR3aa: CASLGQGAIEQYF

d_gene: TRBD1
j_gene: TRBJ2-6
v_gene: TRBV24-1
abundance: .
CDR3nt: TGTGCCACCGGGACAGGGGTGGGGGCCAACGTCCTGACTTTC
CDR3aa: CATGTGVGANVLTF

d_gene: TRBD2
j_gene: TRBJ2-2
v_gene: TRBV2
abundance: .
CDR3nt: TGTGCCAGGTCACTAGCGGGGGGGCCGAACACCGGGGAGCTGTTTTTT
CDR3aa: CARSLAGGPNTGELFF

d_gene: TRBD1
j_gene: TRBJ2-3
v_gene: TRBV6-5
abundance: .
CDR3nt: TGTGCCAGCAGAAACAGGGGGACAGATACGCAGTATTTT
CDR3aa: CASRNRGTDTQYF

d_gene: .
j_gene: TRBJ1-5
v_gene: TRBV6-6
abundance: .
CDR3nt: TGTGCCAGCAGTTACGGGGGGGGAAGCAATCAGCCCCAGCATTTT
CDR3aa: CASSYGGGSNQPQHF

d_gene: .
j_gene: TRBJ2-1
v_gene: TRBV19
abundance: .
CDR3nt: TGTGCCAGTAGTGCGACAGTTAACTCCTACAATGAGCAGTTCTTC
CDR3aa: CASSATVNSYNEQFF

d_gene: TRBD2
j_gene: TRBJ2-3
v_gene: TRBV7-7
abundance: .
CDR3nt: TGTGCCAGCAGCTTAGACCGAGCGGGGGGGCCAGATACGCAGTATTTT
CDR3aa: CASSLDRAGGPDTQYF

d_gene: .
j_gene: TRBJ1-1
v_gene: TRBV1
abundance: .
CDR3nt: TGCACCAGCAGCCAAGAATACGGGGGGGTGGAGGGCACTGAAGCTTTCTTT
CDR3aa: CTSSQEYGGVEGTEAFF

d_gene: .
j_gene: TRBJ2-1
v_gene: TRBV6-1
abundance: .
CDR3nt: TGTGCCAGCAGTGAAGCAAGGGGGGGATTCCAGTTCTTC
CDR3aa: CASSEARGGFQFF

d_gene: TRBD2
j_gene: TRBJ2-3
v_gene: TRBV30
abundance: .
CDR3nt: TGTGCCTGGAGTGTACTAAAGCGGGGGGCTTTCACAGATACGCAGTATTTT
CDR3aa: CAWSVLKRGAFTDTQYF

d_gene: TRBD2
j_gene: TRBJ2-1
v_gene: TRBV6-2/TRBV6-3
abundance: .
CDR3nt: TGTGCCAGCAGTCATAAGAGGCGGGGGGGCTCCTACAATGAGCAGTTCTTC
CDR3aa: CASSHKRRGGSYNEQFF

d_gene: .
j_gene: TRBJ1-1
v_gene: TRBV7-2
abundance: once
CDR3nt: TGTGCCAGCAGCTTAGTCTTGAACACTGAAGCTTTCTTT
CDR3aa: CASSLVLNTEAFF

d_gene: .
j_gene: TRBJ1-6
v_gene: TRBV14
abundance: .
CDR3nt: TGTGCCAGCAGCCCCCGACTAAATTCACCCCTCCACTTT
CDR3aa: CASSPRLNSPLHF

d_gene: TRBD1
j_gene: TRBJ1-6
v_gene: TRBV12-5
abundance: .
CDR3nt: TGTGCTAGTGGTTTGACCGGGACAGGGGGTTCACCCCTCCACTTT
CDR3aa: CASGLTGTGGSPLHF

d_gene: .
j_gene: TRBJ1-6
v_gene: TRBV2
abundance: .
CDR3nt: TGTGCCAGCAGTGACAGGGGCTTAGGTAATTCACCCCTCCACTTT
CDR3aa: CASSDRGLGNSPLHF